This T cell receptor (beta chain) came from a study of blood T cell repertoires in COVID-19. Background on the study: Whether acute or convalescent, the COVID-19 samples came from the United States, Italy and Spain. Sample material is recorded as cDNA or gDNA derived from T cells, B-cell-depleted T cells, or PBMCs.

The J segment lost 8 bases and the V segment lost 2 bases, leaving 8 bases of the junction unmatched. This CDR3 is 15 amino acids long. CDR1 is SGHDN, CDR2 FVKESK, per germline. The protocol was immunoSEQ multiplex PCR, while the TCRdb copy is restricted to in-frame clones and leaves out a portion. Among about 170,000 clones listed, about 85% were seen once. The receptor was derived from an elderly woman in a cohort sampled during active or convalescent COVID-19. The genes are TRBV14 and TRBJ1-2, with 10 bases lining up with TRBD1. Source material: peripheral blood. CDR3 loop: CASSQLRQGAQGYTF. CDR3 sequence (DNA): TGTGCCAGCAGCCAACTTCGACAGGGGGCGCAAGGCTACACCTTC.